The 9 T cell receptor beta chains below come from one sample, sequenced in a study of CD8 T cells in ankylosing spondylitis. Study results and caveats: Roughly eight highly homologous variants made up a TCR beta motif that seemed to typify ankylosing spondylitis blood.

Their recognized antigens are unknown. TCRdb reprocessed the 5' RACE reads with MiXCR, giving one entry per CDR3 protein. This table has over 600,000 distinct CDR3 sequences, roughly 19% appearing once. The sequencing sample was made of blood, either unsorted or a sorted T cell fraction (not recorded which). The receptor set was obtained from a male donor with ankylosing spondylitis.

This clonotype was detected a few times. This chain uses TRBV4-1 with TRBJ1-3; D is ambiguous. The CDR3 loop spans 13 amino acids. The germline V gene has CDR1 MGHRA and CDR2 YSYEKL. Trimming pared 0 bases from V and 5 bases from J, leaving 5 bases between. In DNA, the CDR3 is TGCGCCAGCAGCCAAGATGGAAGAAACACCATATATTTT. Translating gives CASSQDGRNTIYF.

This clonotype was picked up many times. The rearrangement uses TRBV5-1 and TRBJ1-1; D not resolved. V was trimmed by 4 bases and J by 0 bases, leaving 7 bases between them. This CDR3 has 13 amino acids. The V gene's germline CDR1 is SGHRS and CDR2 YFSETQ. Here the CDR3 reads CASSEVLNTEAFF. CDR3 DNA: TGCGCCAGCAGCGAGGTCCTGAACACTGAAGCTTTCTTT.

The chain combines TRBV20-1 with TRBJ2-7, with 8 bases lining up with TRBD1. Germline V CDR1 and CDR2: DFQATT, SNEGSKA (reference sequence). The trim removed 2 bases at V and 2 bases at J, leaving 5 bases unmatched. The CDR3 consists of 14 residues. The CDR3 DNA sequence: TGCAGTGCTAGACGACAGGGGATCACCTACGAGCAGTACTTC. It encodes CSARRQGITYEQYF.

This chain links TRBV15 with TRBJ2-5; TRBD2 matches at 7 bases. The CDR3 loop spans 15 amino acids. The V gene end was trimmed by 5 bases and the J gene end by 4 bases; junction bases not matched to a gene: 10. In germline, CDR1 is LNHNV, CDR2 YYDKDF (reference sequence). This chain's CDR3 is CATSPEVAGVETQYF. As DNA, the CDR3 is TGTGCCACCAGCCCCGAGGTGGCGGGAGTAGAGACCCAGTACTTC.

This clonotype appeared a few times. This sequence joins TRBV4-1 and TRBJ2-1; 9 bases agree with TRBD1. V was clipped by 1 base and J by 3 bases; unmatched bases: 4. Germline CDR1 is MGHRA and CDR2 is YSYEKL. This CDR3 is 16 amino acids long. CDR3 sequence: CASSQVWTGDYNEQFF. DNA of the CDR3: TGCGCCAGCAGCCAAGTCTGGACAGGGGACTACAATGAGCAGTTCTTC.

V usage is TRBV7-8 and J usage is TRBJ2-7, with D uncertain. The V and J ends lost 1 base and 6 bases respectively, with 10 bases between them. CDR1 is SGHVS and CDR2 is FQNEAQ in the germline V gene. The CDR3 sequence is 13 residues long. The CDR3 nucleotides read TGTGCCAGCAGCTTAGATGGGGTAGGCGAGCAGTACTTC. It specifies CASSLDGVGEQYF.

The genes are TRBV7-9 and TRBJ2-1, with D hard to call. Trimming removed 1 base at V and 9 bases at J, with 13 bases between. Germline loops: CDR1 SEHNR, CDR2 FQNEAQ (reference sequence). This CDR3 has 14 residues. CDR3 in amino acids: CASSLVGLDFEQFF. The CDR3 DNA reads as TGTGCCAGCAGCTTAGTAGGCTTGGATTTTGAGCAGTTCTTC. The full variable domain, with the rest looked up from reference TRBV7-9 and TRBJ2-1, is DTGVSQNPRHKITKRGQNVTFRCDPISEHNRLYWYRQTLGQGPEFLTYFQNEAQLEKSRLLSDRFSAERPKGSFSTLEIQRTEQGDSAMYLCASSLVGLDFEQFFGPGTRLTVL.

J is TRBJ2-7 and V is TRBV27, with TRBD1 matching 9 bases. The V segment lost 5 bases and the J segment 2 bases; nucleotides outside the gene matches: 10. The CDR3 extends over 16 amino acids. Germline CDR1 and CDR2: MNHEY and SMNVEV (reference sequence). The CDR3 is CASSPSRDRETYEQYF. CDR3 nucleotides: TGTGCCAGCAGTCCTAGCCGGGACAGGGAAACCTACGAGCAGTACTTC.

This clonotype showed up just a few times. The chain is built from TRBV4-1 and TRBJ2-7; tentatively, D is TRBD2 (5 bases). V lost 3 bases and J lost 0, with 9 bases in between. This CDR3 contains 14 residues. CDR1 MGHRA and CDR2 YSYEKL come from the germline V gene. This chain's CDR3 is CASSHPGLSYEQYF. The CDR3 DNA is TGCGCCAGCAGCCATCCCGGACTCTCCTACGAGCAGTACTTC.